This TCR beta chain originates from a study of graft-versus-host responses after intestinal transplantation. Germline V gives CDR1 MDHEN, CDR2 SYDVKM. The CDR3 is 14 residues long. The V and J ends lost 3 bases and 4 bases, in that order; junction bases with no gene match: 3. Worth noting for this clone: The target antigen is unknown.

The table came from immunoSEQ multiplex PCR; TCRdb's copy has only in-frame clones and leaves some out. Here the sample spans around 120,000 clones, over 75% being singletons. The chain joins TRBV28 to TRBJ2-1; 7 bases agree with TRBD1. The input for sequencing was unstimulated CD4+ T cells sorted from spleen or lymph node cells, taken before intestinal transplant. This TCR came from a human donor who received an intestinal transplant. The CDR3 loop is CASSFTGAYNEQFF. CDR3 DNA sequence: TGTGCCAGCAGTTTTACAGGGGCGTACAATGAGCAGTTCTTC.